This note documents a single T cell receptor beta chain sequence. This clone's antigen is unknown. No much larger clonotype is one base removed from it; base qualities were not supplied. The immunoSEQ Assay was used to sequence TCR beta CDR3 regions from DNA. For the original study's pipeline: T cell density was computed as TCR beta template counts normalized to usable DNA estimated by amplifying housekeeping genes. Using the preseqR package, richness was estimated by extrapolating to 120,000 templates for tissue samples and 400,000 templates for PBMC samples. Clonality was calculated as one minus Pielou's evenness. Tissue-enriched TCRs were identified through differential abundance testing performed on productive amino-acid clonotypes, with a minimum total count of 5 and an alpha of 0.1. Repertoire overlap between compartments was quantified with the Jaccard Index and Morisita Overlap Index. GLIPH grouped TCR beta CDR3s together with public tetramer-defined viral CDR3s, and a viral motif had to include at least three viral sequences and show V-gene enrichment. The immuneACCESS repertoire file appears here via TCRdb, limited to in-frame rearrangements. These files lack a portion of the clones; in checked studies, under half of the deficit traces to unresolved V genes, and the cause of the others is not known. The V and J calls and the clone size are those of that table, but D and trimming were determined from the DNA. Within this sample are approximately 2,300 clones, with about 37% of them counted one time only. The leading ten clones occupy approximately 23% of the sample.

Uninvolved adjacent lung was taken at least 2 cm from the tumor margin and confirmed free of atypia by two independent pathologists. At diagnosis, tumor, uninvolved tumor-adjacent lung and peripheral blood were collected and then preserved as a mix of FFPE and fresh-frozen material. The record originates from a study of T cells in localized non-small cell lung cancer (dated by TCRdb to the early 2020s). Concerning the study at large: Comparing tumors with uninvolved tumor-adjacent lungs, the study looked at the T cell repertoires of fewer than 250 patients with early-stage NSCLC. All 236 NSCLC patients in the cohort were treatment-naive and had localized lung tumors that were resected. A mean age of roughly 66 years was recorded for the NSCLC patients, of whom 120 to 150 were male and over 100 were female.

What the study reported, not specific to this receptor: Because multi-region tumor sequencing was not performed, intratumor heterogeneity could not be ruled out. The highest T cell clonality was observed in uninvolved tumor-adjacent lung, where clonality exceeded that of tumor, suggesting that antigenic responses were more focused in uninvolved tumor-adjacent lung. A median of approximately 53 of the top 100 tumor clones turned up in the paired uninvolved adjacent lung, and around 27 of those clones also ranked among the top 100 of that same adjacent lung. Because the study design was exploratory, TCR variables were selected using unadjusted p-values without false-discovery rate correction. Higher blood T cell density associated with longer overall survival, while higher adjacent-lung clonality associated with shorter survival.

The CDR3 runs 15 amino acids, cysteine and phenylalanine included. CDR3 DNA only is kept here, 45 bases in frame from base 1. The origin of this receptor is a male donor at least 60 years old with stage I lung adenocarcinoma. The chain is made from TRBV7-5 and TRBJ2-7; the D call of TRBD1 is as the table states it, not checked on the DNA. TRBV7-5 is deemed a pseudogene. Material: normal lung tissue next to the tumor, obtained before any cancer treatment. The CDR3 protein is CASSNEAGFTYEQYF. The DNA sequence is as follows: TGTGCCAGCAGCAACGAGGCAGGGTTCACCTACGAGCAGTACTTC.